This TCR beta chain was identified during a study of T cell responses to AZD1222 COVID-19 vaccine (dated by TCRdb to the early 2020s). Notes on the research overall: A total of 230 to 250 trial participants underwent TCR sequencing, of whom about 210 received two doses of AZD1222 and about 25 received two doses of the MenACWY control vaccine. Trial participants were enrolled by age into 18-55, 56-69 and 70-plus year subgroups, with 148, 28 and 57 TCR-sequenced participants respectively.

General findings and caveats noted by the study authors: The 56-69-year group was small, and its depth increase did not reach significance, likely because of low power. Reportedly, almost half of the unique spike-specific TCRs recognized epitopes lying outside the regions that are mutated in the B.1.351 and B.1.1.7 variants. A significant rise in spike-specific TCR breadth and depth was observed after two AZD1222 doses relative to day 0 and relative to MenACWY recipients. Participants were mostly white British and included more females than males, and it was suggested by the authors that clonal diversity may have been underestimated. Conclusions about previously exposed vaccinees are limited because only 6 or 7 AZD1222 recipients were SARS-CoV-2 seropositive at baseline. Because no samples from the day 14 peak response were available, repertoires could be characterized only after the peak T cell response. The vaccine-associated CD4 TCRs covered the entire spike protein, and the dominant responses fell in regions 160-218 and 743-854.

The CDR3 regions of human TCRbeta chains were analyzed by immunosequencing. The authors' pipeline ran thus. Repertoire TCRs were matched against a reference library of SARS-CoV-2-specific TCRs generated with the MIRA antigen-specificity platform. Breadth meant the fraction of unique TCRs that were SARS-CoV-2-associated, whereas depth meant the fraction of total T cells that were SARS-CoV-2-associated. Using the MIRA data, each spike-specific TCR was mapped to the spike region that the TCR reacts to and placed in a CD4 or CD8 class. Log10-transformed breadth and depth values were compared by one-way ANOVA with Sidak's multiple comparisons tests. TCRdb obtained this table from immuneACCESS and retained in-frame rearrangements with V and J assigned. These tables miss some clones; where compared with another copy, unresolved V genes account for less than half of the shortfall, and the remainder is unexplained. V, J and clone size were drawn from that table, and D and trimming were deduced from the DNA. Recorded for this sample are some 80,000 clones; about nine tenths of them occurred a single time. About 3.5% of the sample goes to the ten largest clones.

Notes on this clone: No cognate antigen has been identified for it. No qualities accompany the bases; no much larger clone lies one base away.

Interpreted using the paper, the time point label stands for: about 28 days (+/-7) after the second vaccine dose. AZD1222 recipients whose second dose came at about 4 weeks and those whose second dose came at about 12 weeks were combined into one group, since spike-specific TCR depth and breadth did not differ between the two schedules. Vaccinee samples came from UK trials COV001 and COV002, including a single-blind randomized controlled phase 2/3 trial of AZD1222 (ChAdOx1 nCoV-19) in healthy adults. Trial participant PBMC samples were collected at day 0 and day 28 after the second dose for TCRbeta chain sequencing. Per the germline V gene, SGHTA is the CDR1 and FQGNSA is the CDR2. V is cut by 5 bases and J by 4 bases, and the space between the germline ends is 9 bases. The CDR3, from cysteine to phenylalanine, totals 12 residues. The read is trimmed to its CDR3 DNA, 36 bases read in frame from base 1.

The sequence is built from TRBV7-2 and TRBJ2-7; there is no confident call for the D gene. The sample in question was peripheral blood, obtained 28 days after the second AZD1222 dose. The sequence derives from an adult who received the AZD1222 COVID-19 vaccine. The bases are TGTGCCAGCAGCCGGCCTGGGTACGAGCAGTACTTC. The translation is CASSRPGYEQYF.